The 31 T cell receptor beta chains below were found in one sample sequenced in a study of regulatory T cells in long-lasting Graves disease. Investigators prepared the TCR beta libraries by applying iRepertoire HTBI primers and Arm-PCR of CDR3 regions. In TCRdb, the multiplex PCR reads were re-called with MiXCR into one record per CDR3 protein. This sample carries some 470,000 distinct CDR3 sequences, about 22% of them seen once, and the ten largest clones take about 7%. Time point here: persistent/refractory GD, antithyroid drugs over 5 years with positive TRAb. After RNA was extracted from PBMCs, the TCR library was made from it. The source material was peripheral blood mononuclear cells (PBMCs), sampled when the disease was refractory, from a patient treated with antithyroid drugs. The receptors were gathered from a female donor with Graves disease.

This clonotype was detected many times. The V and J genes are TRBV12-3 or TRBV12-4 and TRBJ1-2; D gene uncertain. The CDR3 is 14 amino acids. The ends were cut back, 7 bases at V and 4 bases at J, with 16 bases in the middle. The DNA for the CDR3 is TGTGCCAGCAACCGGGCTGCGGGGTCCTATGGCTACACCTTC. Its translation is CASNRAAGSYGYTF.

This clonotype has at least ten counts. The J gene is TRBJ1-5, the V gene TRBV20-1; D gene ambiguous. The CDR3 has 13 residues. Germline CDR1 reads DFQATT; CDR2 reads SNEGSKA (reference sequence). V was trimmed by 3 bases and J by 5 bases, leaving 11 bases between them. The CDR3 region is CSASPGLDQPQHF. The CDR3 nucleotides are TGCAGTGCTAGCCCGGGTTTAGATCAGCCCCAGCATTTT.

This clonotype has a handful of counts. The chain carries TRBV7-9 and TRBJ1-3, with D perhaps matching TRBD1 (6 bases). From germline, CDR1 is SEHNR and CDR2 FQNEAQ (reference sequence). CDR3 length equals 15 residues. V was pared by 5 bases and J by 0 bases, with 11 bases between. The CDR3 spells CASSIGGFSGNTIYF. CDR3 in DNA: TGTGCCAGCAGCATCGGGGGCTTCTCTGGAAACACCATATATTTT.

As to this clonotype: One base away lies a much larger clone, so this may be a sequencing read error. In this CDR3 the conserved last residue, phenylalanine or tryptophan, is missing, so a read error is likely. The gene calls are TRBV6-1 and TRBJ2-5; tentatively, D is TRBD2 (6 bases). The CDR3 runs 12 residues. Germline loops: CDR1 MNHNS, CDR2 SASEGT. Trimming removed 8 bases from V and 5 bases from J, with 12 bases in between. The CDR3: CASEDYPETQYL. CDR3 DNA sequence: TGTGCCAGCGAGGACTATCCGGAGACCCAGTACCTC.

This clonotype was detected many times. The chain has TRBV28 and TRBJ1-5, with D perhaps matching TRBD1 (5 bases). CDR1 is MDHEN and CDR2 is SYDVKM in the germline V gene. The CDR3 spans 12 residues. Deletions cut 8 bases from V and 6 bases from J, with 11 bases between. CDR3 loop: CASGGKGQPQHF. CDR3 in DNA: TGTGCCAGCGGGGGGAAAGGTCAGCCCCAGCATTTT.

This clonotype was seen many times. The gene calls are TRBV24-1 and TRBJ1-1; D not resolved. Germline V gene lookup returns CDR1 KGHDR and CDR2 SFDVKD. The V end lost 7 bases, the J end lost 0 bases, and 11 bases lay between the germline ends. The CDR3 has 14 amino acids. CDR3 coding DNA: TGTGCCACCAGGCCCCGGGGAGTGAACACTGAAGCTTTCTTT. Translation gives CATRPRGVNTEAFF.

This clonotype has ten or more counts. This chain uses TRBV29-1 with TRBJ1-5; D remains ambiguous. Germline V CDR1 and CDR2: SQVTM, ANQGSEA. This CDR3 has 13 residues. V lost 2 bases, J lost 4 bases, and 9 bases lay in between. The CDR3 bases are TGCAGCGTTGAAATAGTCCAGAATCAGCCCCAGCATTTT. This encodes CSVEIVQNQPQHF.

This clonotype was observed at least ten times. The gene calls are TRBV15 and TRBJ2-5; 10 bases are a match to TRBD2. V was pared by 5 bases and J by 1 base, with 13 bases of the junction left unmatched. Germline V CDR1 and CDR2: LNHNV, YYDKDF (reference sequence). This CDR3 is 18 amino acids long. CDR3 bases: TGTGCCACCAGCCCGCCCATCCAAGGACTAGCGGTCCAAGAGACCCAGTACTTC. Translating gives CATSPPIQGLAVQETQYF.

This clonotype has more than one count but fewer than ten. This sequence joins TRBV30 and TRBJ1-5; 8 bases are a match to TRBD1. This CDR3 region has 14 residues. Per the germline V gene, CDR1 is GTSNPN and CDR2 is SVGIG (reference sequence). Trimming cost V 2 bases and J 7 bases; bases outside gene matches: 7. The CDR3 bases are TGTGCCTGGAGTTCCCCTGGACAGGGACAGCCCCAGCATTTT. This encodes CAWSSPGQGQPQHF.

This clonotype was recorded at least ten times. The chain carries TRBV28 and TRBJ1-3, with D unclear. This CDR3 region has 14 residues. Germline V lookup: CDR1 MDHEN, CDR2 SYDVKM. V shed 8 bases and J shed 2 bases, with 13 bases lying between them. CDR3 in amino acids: CASRGAGAGNTIYF. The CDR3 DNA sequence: TGTGCCAGCCGAGGCGCCGGTGCTGGAAACACCATATATTTT.

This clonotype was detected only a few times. CDR3 DNA: TGTGCCAGCAGCGCGGGGGGGACTAGGTACGAGCAGTACTTC. It codes for CASSAGGTRYEQYF. V usage is TRBV9 and J usage is TRBJ2-7, with 8 bases fitting TRBD2. Per germline, CDR1 SGDLS and CDR2 YYNGEE. The CDR3 loop spans 14 amino acids. After removal of 3 bases from V and 4 bases from J, the junction contained 6 bases not matched to a gene.

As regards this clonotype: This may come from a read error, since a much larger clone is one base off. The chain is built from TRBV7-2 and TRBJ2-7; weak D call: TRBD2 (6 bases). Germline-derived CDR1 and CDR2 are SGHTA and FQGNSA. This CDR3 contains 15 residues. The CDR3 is CVSSRLLAGSYEQYF. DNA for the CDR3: TGTGTCAGCAGCCGCCTTCTGGCGGGGTCCTACGAGCAGTACTTC.

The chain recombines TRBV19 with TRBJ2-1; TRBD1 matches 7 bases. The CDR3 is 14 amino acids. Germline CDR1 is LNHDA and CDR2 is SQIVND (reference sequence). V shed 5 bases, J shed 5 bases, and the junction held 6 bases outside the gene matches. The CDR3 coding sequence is TGTGCCAGTAGTTGGGGACAGACCAACAATGAGCAGTTCTTC. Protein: CASSWGQTNNEQFF.

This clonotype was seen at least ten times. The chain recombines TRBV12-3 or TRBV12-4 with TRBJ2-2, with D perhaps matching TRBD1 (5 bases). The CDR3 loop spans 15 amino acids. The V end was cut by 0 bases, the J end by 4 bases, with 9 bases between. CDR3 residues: CASSLAQRGTGELFF. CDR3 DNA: TGTGCCAGCAGTTTAGCGCAAAGGGGCACCGGGGAGCTGTTTTTT.

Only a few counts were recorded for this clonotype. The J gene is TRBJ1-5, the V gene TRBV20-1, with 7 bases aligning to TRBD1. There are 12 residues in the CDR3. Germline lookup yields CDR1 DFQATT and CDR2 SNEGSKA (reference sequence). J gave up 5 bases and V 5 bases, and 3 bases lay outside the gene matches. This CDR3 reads CSARGTDQPQHF. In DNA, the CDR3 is TGCAGTGCTCGCGGGACAGATCAGCCCCAGCATTTT.

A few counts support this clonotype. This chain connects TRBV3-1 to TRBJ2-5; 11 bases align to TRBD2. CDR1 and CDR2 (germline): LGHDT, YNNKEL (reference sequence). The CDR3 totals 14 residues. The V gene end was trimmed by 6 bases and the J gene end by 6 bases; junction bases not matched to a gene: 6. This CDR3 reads CASSLLAGGKTQYF. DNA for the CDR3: TGTGCCAGCAGTTTGCTAGCGGGGGGAAAGACCCAGTACTTC.

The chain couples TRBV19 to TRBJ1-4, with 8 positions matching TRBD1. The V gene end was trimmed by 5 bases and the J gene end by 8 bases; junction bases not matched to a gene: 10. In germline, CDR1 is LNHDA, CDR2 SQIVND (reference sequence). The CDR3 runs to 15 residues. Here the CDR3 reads CASSSRGQDEEKLFF. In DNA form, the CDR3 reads TGTGCCAGTAGTTCCCGGGGACAGGATGAAGAAAAACTGTTTTTT.

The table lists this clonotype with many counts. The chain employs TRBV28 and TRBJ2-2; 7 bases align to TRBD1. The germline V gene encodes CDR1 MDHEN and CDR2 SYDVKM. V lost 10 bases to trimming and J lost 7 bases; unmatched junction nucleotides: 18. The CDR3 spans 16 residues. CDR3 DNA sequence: TGTGCCACCCAAGCTCCGACAGGGCGGATGGACGGGGAGCTGTTTTTT. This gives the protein CATQAPTGRMDGELFF.

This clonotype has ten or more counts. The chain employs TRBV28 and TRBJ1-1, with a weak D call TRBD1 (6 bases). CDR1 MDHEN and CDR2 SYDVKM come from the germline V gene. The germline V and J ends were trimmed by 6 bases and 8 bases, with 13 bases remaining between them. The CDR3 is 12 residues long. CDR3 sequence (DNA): TGTGCCAGCAGCAGGGGAGGGCCCGAAGCTTTCTTT. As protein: CASSRGGPEAFF. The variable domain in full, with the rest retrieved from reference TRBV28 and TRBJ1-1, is DVKVTQSSRYLVKRTGEKVFLECVQDMDHENMFWYRQDPGLGLRLIYFSYDVKMKEKGDIPEGYSVSREKKERFSLILESASTNQTSMYLCASSRGGPEAFFGQGTRLTVV.

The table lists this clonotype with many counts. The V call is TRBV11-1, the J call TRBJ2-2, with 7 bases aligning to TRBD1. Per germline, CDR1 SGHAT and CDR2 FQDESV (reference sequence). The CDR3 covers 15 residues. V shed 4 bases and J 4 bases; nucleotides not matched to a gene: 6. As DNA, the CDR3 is TGTGCCAGCAGCTCCCGACAGGGAAGCACCGGGGAGCTGTTTTTT. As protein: CASSSRQGSTGELFF.

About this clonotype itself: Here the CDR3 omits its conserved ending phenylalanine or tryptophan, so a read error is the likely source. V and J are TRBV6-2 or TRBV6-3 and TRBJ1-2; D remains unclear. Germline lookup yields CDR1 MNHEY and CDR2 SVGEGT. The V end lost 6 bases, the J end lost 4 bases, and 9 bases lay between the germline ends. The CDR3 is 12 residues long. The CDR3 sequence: CASSPDGYGYTI. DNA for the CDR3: TGTGCCAGCAGCCCGGATGGCTATGGCTACACCATC.

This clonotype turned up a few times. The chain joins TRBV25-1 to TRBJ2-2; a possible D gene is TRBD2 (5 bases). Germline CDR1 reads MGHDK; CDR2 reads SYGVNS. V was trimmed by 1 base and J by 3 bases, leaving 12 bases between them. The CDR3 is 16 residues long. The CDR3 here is CASSELRVRDTGELFF. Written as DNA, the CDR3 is TGTGCCAGCAGTGAATTGAGGGTTAGGGACACCGGGGAGCTGTTTTTT.

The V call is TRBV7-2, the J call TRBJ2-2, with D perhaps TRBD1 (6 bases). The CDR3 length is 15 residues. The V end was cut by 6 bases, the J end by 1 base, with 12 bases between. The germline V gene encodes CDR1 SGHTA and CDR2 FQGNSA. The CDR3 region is CASSSWTVNTGELFF. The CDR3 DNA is TGTGCCAGCAGTTCCTGGACAGTGAACACCGGGGAGCTGTTTTTT.

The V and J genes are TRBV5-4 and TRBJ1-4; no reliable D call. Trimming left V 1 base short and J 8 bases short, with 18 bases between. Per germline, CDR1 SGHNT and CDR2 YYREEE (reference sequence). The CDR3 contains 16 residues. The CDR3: CASSLRGPGNNEKLFF. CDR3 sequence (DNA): TGTGCCAGCAGCTTGAGAGGGCCCGGTAACAACGAAAAACTGTTTTTT.

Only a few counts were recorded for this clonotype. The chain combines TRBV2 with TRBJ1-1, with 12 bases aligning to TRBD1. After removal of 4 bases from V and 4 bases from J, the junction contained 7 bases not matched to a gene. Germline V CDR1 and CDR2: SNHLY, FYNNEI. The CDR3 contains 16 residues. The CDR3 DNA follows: TGTGCCAGCAGTGGGGGGGACAGGGGGCCCCGCACTGAAGCTTTCTTT. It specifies CASSGGDRGPRTEAFF.

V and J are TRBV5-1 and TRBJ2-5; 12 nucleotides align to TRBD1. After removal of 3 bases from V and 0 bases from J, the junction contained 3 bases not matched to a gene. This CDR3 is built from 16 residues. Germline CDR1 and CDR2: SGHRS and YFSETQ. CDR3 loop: CASSSGTGGYQETQYF. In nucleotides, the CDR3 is TGCGCCAGCAGCTCCGGGACAGGGGGCTACCAAGAGACCCAGTACTTC.

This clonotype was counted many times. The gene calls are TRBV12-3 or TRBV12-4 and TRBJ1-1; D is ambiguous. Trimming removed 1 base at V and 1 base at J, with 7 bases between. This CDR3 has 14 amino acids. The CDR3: CASSLDAGNTEAFF. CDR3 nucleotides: TGTGCCAGCAGTTTAGATGCCGGGAACACTGAAGCTTTCTTT.

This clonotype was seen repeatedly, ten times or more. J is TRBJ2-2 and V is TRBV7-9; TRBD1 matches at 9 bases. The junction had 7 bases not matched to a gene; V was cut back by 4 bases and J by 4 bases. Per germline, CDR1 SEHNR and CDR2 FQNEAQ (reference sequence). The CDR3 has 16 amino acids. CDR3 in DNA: TGTGCCAGCAGCTACAGGGGGCGTCCGACCACCGGGGAGCTGTTTTTT. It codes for CASSYRGRPTTGELFF. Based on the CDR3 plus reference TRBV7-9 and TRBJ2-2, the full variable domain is DTGVSQNPRHKITKRGQNVTFRCDPISEHNRLYWYRQTLGQGPEFLTYFQNEAQLEKSRLLSDRFSAERPKGSFSTLEIQRTEQGDSAMYLCASSYRGRPTTGELFFGEGSRLTVL.

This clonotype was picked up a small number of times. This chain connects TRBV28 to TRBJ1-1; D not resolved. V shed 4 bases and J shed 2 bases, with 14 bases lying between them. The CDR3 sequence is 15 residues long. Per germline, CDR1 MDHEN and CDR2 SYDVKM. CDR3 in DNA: TGTGCCAGCAGTTCTGGCCCGGGGTACAACACTGAAGCTTTCTTT. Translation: CASSSGPGYNTEAFF.

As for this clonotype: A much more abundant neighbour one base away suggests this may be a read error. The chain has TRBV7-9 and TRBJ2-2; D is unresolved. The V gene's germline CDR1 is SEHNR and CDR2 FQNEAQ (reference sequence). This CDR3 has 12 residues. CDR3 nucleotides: TGTGCCTGCAGCTGGGACACCGGGGAGCTGTTTTTT. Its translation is CACSWDTGELFF.

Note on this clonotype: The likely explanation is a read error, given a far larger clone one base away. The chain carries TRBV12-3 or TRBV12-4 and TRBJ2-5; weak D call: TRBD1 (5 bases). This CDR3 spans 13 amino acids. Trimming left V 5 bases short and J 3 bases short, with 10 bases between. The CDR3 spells CASSMAREETQYF. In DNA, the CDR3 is TGTGCCAGCAGTATGGCCAGGGAAGAGACCCAGTACTTC.